This TCR beta chain derives from a study of T-cell reconstitution after alpha-beta-depleted transplantation in children. Unique molecular identifiers were used to barcode this TCRbeta library. TCRdb re-called the PCR reads with MiXCR, one entry per CDR3 protein. Altogether roughly 500,000 distinct CDR3 sequences are present, about 16% being singletons, with the ten largest covering roughly 3.3%. The table lists this clonotype with a few counts. The J segment lost 1 base and the V segment lost 6 bases, leaving 3 bases of the junction unmatched. The germline V gene has CDR1 DFQATT and CDR2 SNEGSKA (reference sequence). The CDR3 length is 13 residues.

The clonotype originates from a human donor who donated a stem cell graft to a child with acute lymphoblastic leukemia. Sequencing was performed on PBMCs from the stem cell graft donor, taken from the stem cell graft. The chain links TRBV20-1 to TRBJ2-5; 9 nucleotides align to TRBD1. The CDR3 coding sequence is TGCAGTGCAGGGGGACAGGGCCAAGAGACCCAGTACTTC. Protein sequence: CSAGGQGQETQYF.